The T cell receptor beta chain under discussion was sequenced for a study of cytomegalovirus exposure and HLA in healthy donors (dated by TCRdb to about 2017). For context, the study as a whole: According to an earlier analysis of a few hundred of the donors, 150 million to 200 million T cells yielded some 110 million unique TCR beta sequences and 276 Gb of sequence data. An early release covering over 500 HLA-typed donors comprised about 320 gigabases of sequencing data and around 85 million unique TCR sequences. Among the roughly 400 genotyped donors, about 85% belonged to the genetic ancestry cluster associated with self-reported Caucasian donors. The study was designed to test whether signatures of past pathogen exposure could be identified by cataloging public T cell receptors. The T cell repertoires of 666 subjects were profiled by immunosequencing and related to cytomegalovirus serostatus. A separate validation cohort of roughly 110 different subjects was used in addition to the roughly 620-subject first cohort. The study combined high-throughput TCR immunosequencing, statistical association of individual TCRs with disease status, and machine learning to predict cytomegalovirus infection status. A later analysis re-examined previously published TCR beta repertoires from more than 650 donors and added high-resolution HLA genotyping to investigate patterns of TCR occurrence. In the later analysis, no new phenotypic data were used to find candidate immune exposures; instead, reliance was placed on TCR beta sequences and their occurrence across donors. An earlier analysis of several hundred of the donors applied high-throughput TCR beta sequencing to assess whether each TCR beta V gene segment acted as functional or pseudogenic. Alongside the repertoire data, information on donor age, sex, ethnicity and CMV serostatus was compiled. A later genetic analysis took genome-wide SNP genotypes for about three fifths of the 666 donors and used that subset as a discovery cohort. All discovery cohort repertoires had been generated using a single sequencing platform. HLA typing included class I and class II loci at four-digit resolution. The number of typed donors differed by locus: roughly 629-630 for A, B, C, DRB1 and DQB1; about 520 for DQA1; some 590 for DPA1; and some 470 for DPB1. Four or five DR-DQ haplotypes were handled as single units for association and clustering, since linkage in the cohort was strong. Among about 410 genotyped donors of the cohort, an average of approximately 240,000 unique TCR beta nucleotide sequences was sequenced per donor, of which 15% to 20% were non-productive. Study-wide findings and limitations: Compared with the roughly 600-donor mean, donors in an Asian-associated ancestry cluster had fewer N-insertions in productive TCRs, according to a later genetic analysis. Correlated functional status among segregating V segments might reflect linkage disequilibrium, but an unknown experimental factor could not be ruled out. Some IMGT-functional V segments, including TRBV6-2 and TRBV6-3, could not be told apart with the 87-base-pair reads, so those segments were excluded. Cytomegalovirus status was reported to be diagnosed by the classifier with high specificity and sensitivity in both the original and validation cohorts. In this cohort, only TCR beta chains were sequenced, and detectable features were limited by the absence of alpha or paired-chain data. A further reported finding was that TCR beta sequences accurately predicted the HLA-A and HLA-B alleles for most subjects in the first cohort. When HLA alleles, especially DR and DQ, strongly co-occurred, attributing TCR associations to individual alleles was difficult. A later genetic analysis associated a missense DCLRE1C variant with V-gene and J-gene trimming of TCR beta chains, and an independent cohort replicated the association. The presence/absence analyses assumed that sequencing depth was roughly uniform across donors, and that assumption may not be true. In a later analysis, HLA-associated TCR beta chains showed more clonal expansion and lower generation probabilities than non-associated chains that were equally common. In a later analysis, some 18,000 TCR beta sequences were associated with specific HLA alleles at a false discovery rate of 0.05. It was suggested by the authors that the approach could potentially be generalized to other disease states and immunological phenotypes. The study listed 164 TCR beta chains as associated with cytomegalovirus. A cluster of highly shared sequence variants was judged likely to represent a technical artifact of the sequencing pipeline. Most CMV-associated TCR beta chains appeared to be HLA-restricted in a later analysis, and the HLA associations seemed to be driven largely by CMV exposure. A later analysis reported that several top co-occurrence clusters appeared linked to parvovirus B19, influenza, CMV and Epstein-Barr virus. The only immune exposure information available for the cohort was CMV serostatus. A later analysis found that TCR association rates varied across HLA loci, with DRB1 alleles showing the most associated TCRs and HLA-C alleles the fewest. Because some donors lacked HLA typing at each locus, the association tests relied only on the typed subset. Seventeen rarely observed V segments, including chromosome 9 orphons, were excluded from the earlier analysis of approximately 600 of the donors because counts were too low. Most TCR sequences were seen in very few donors, while some public TCRs were found in many individuals. Three of the identified cytomegalovirus-associated TCR beta chains were confirmed in vitro to be specific for cytomegalovirus antigens. In an earlier analysis of around 600 of the donors, most TCR beta V segments appeared in productive rearrangements about 87% or about 30% of the time, broadly matching IMGT annotations.

The CDR3 covers 13 residues, taking in both the cysteine and the phenylalanine. Just the 39-base CDR3 DNA is kept, in frame starting at base 1. Reading the germline V gene gives CDR1 SQVTM and CDR2 ANQGSEA. The cohort comprised 666 healthy bone marrow donors. At the time of sampling, every cohort member was nominally healthy, though immune exposures that went unrecorded were likely present. The donor tested CMV seropositive and was one of the 289 seropositive cohort members. A peripheral blood sample was provided by each donor, and peripheral blood mononuclear cells were used for TCR beta sequencing. The Qiagen DNeasy Blood Extraction Kit was used to extract genomic DNA from the blood cell samples. As regards this clone: This clone's antigen is unknown. The sample holds no much larger clone one base away, and base qualities are not on file.

Receptors were amplified or captured by the immunoSEQ multiplex PCR assay. For the multiplex PCR, a mixture combining 60 forward primers for TCR Vbeta segments and 13 reverse primers for TCR Jbeta segments was used. Amplification of the CDR3 region of rearranged TCR beta genes was performed with a multiplex PCR assay on genomic DNA. On the Illumina HiSeq System, the amplified TCR beta libraries were sequenced as 87-base-pair reads. Under the source paper's analysis protocol: A later analysis tallied approximately 87 million unique TCR beta chains across the 640 or so repertoires, and approximately 12 million of those chains were shared by two or more donors. To remove PCR and sequencing errors, raw reads were error-corrected and collapsed into unique sequences using a nearest-neighbor algorithm that merged closely related sequences. CDR3 sequences were aligned to IMGT reference sequences to assign V, D and J gene segments. For a sequence to be retained, at least a six-nucleotide match to both a V gene segment and a J gene segment was required. A rearrangement counted as productive if the CDR3 had no stop codons and remained in frame with V and J, and every other rearrangement counted as non-productive. Following IMGT convention, CDR3 was defined as the stretch from the second conserved V-encoded cysteine up to the conserved J-encoded phenylalanine. Sequences without an unambiguous match to a single V gene segment were excluded from the earlier analysis of almost 600 of the donors. An earlier analysis of under 750 of the donors called V segments functional above 56.7% productive rearrangements and segregating when the between-donor standard deviation exceeded 5%. A statistical classification framework was developed to diagnose cytomegalovirus status using the catalog of TCR beta chain sequences. A later analysis assigned V and J genes by comparing TCR nucleotide sequences with IMGT/GENE-DB human TR gene sequences. Using the TCRdist pipeline, a later analysis assigned CDR3 sequences along with most-parsimonious VDJ recombination scenarios. In a later analysis, every TCR beta chain was defined by the combination of its CDR3 amino acid sequence and its V-gene family, and reads without a unique V-gene family were dropped. A later analysis removed nearly 600 highly shared, low-generation-probability nucleotide sequences to deal with suspected cross-contamination and a sequencing artifact. In a later analysis, a clonal expansion index was calculated for each public chain from normalized within-repertoire ranks of inferred template counts. In a later analysis, generation probabilities were computed using a VDJ recombination model fitted to out-of-frame rearrangements, and the results were checked against IGoR. A later analysis scored TCR-TCR, TCR-HLA and TCR-CMV co-occurrence with hypergeometric tests, applying a repertoire-size bias correction to TCR pairs. False discovery rates were estimated in a later analysis by permuting HLA or CMV assignments 20 times. In a later analysis, co-occurring TCRs were grouped using DBSCAN, with TCRdist sequence similarity added in when clustering inside HLA-allele-positive subsets. Repertoires with fewer than 30,000 or more than 120,000 public chains were left out of co-occurrence clustering, as were a handful of repertoires with anomalous nucleotide sharing. The clones in this table, taken by TCRdb from immuneACCESS, are in-frame only. Not every clone is retained; where verified, under half of the shortfall comes from an unresolved V gene, and the cause of the rest is unknown. Clonal size and the V and J genes are those of that table, whereas D and trimming came from the DNA. This sample lists around 180,000 clones; about four fifths were detected once. Together, the top ten hold around 4.8% of the sample.

The receptor's source is a girl under 18 in good health and CMV-seropositive. Material for sequencing was PBMCs. Recombination joined TRBV29-1 with TRBJ2-5; the D gene is perhaps TRBD1, on 6 matching bases. The assigned J gene may be wrong: the sequence end matches TRBJ2-7 better. The bases are TGCAGCGTTGCAACCGGGACACCATACGAGCAGTACTTC. This translates into CSVATGTPYEQYF.